The 26 T cell receptor beta chains below all came from one sample that was sequenced in a study of cytomegalovirus exposure and HLA in healthy donors. The PCR contained 60 Vbeta and 13 Jbeta primers. The protocol was immunoSEQ multiplex PCR, while the TCRdb copy is restricted to in-frame clones and leaves out a portion. The sample carries about 110,000 clones, under 90% recorded once. The sample taken for sequencing was PBMCs. The receptors were sampled from a woman younger than 45 in good health and CMV-seronegative.

The chain joins TRBV19 to TRBJ2-7; 10 bases map to TRBD1. Germline CDR1 and CDR2: LNHDA and SQIVND (reference sequence). The junction had 6 bases not matched to a gene; V was cut back by 9 bases and J by 7 bases. The CDR3 sequence is 12 residues long. The CDR3 nucleotides read TGTGCCAGCCAAAGGACAGGGGGTGAGCAGTACTTC. It specifies CASQRTGGEQYF.

The chain has TRBV6-5 and TRBJ2-1; no clear D. The germline gives CDR1 MNHEY, CDR2 SVGAGI. The CDR3 runs to 15 residues. V dropped 6 bases and J dropped 0 bases, with 12 bases sitting between them. This chain's CDR3 is CASRMRLSSYNEQFF. The CDR3 DNA is TGTGCCAGCAGGATGCGCTTGAGCTCCTACAATGAGCAGTTCTTC.

The CDR3, as DNA: TGTGCCAGCAGCTTGGCAGGGAGGGTAGCGAGTAAAGAGACCCAGTACTTC. This gives the protein CASSLAGRVASKETQYF. The J gene is TRBJ2-5, the V gene TRBV5-8; 7 bases agree with TRBD2. The CDR3 contains 17 residues. J gave up 3 bases and V 0 bases, and 11 bases lay outside the gene matches. CDR1 and CDR2 (germline): SGHTS, YDEGEE.

The chain recombines TRBV7-3 with TRBJ1-1; no clear D. The germline V and J ends were trimmed by 3 bases and 7 bases, with 12 bases remaining between them. CDR1 and CDR2 (germline): SGHTA, FQGTGA. This CDR3 comprises 13 residues. The CDR3 sequence: CASSFDPGGEAFF. The CDR3 nucleotides are TGTGCCAGCAGCTTTGATCCCGGAGGTGAAGCTTTCTTT.

This sequence joins TRBV14 and TRBJ2-5; D is possibly TRBD1 (5 bases). This CDR3 comprises 13 residues. CDR1 is SGHDN and CDR2 is FVKESK in the germline V gene. The V end was cut by 4 bases, the J end by 7 bases, with 13 bases between. The DNA for the CDR3 is TGTGCCAGCAGCCTAACAGGTCTTGGGACCCAGTACTTC. This codes for CASSLTGLGTQYF.

The chain joins TRBV5-4 to TRBJ2-7, with TRBD2 matching over 9 bases. From germline, CDR1 is SGHNT and CDR2 YYREEE (reference sequence). CDR3 length: 14 amino acids. V was clipped by 4 bases and J by 3 bases; unmatched bases: 5. In DNA, the CDR3 is TGTGCCAGCAGCCCCGGACTAGCGATCTACGAGCAGTACTTC. Protein: CASSPGLAIYEQYF.

This clone was recorded a few times. The CDR3 DNA follows: TGTGCCAGCAGTTACGGGACTAACTACGAGCAGTACTTC. This encodes CASSYGTNYEQYF. The chain employs TRBV6-5 and TRBJ2-7; 7 nucleotides match TRBD2. Germline V gives CDR1 MNHEY, CDR2 SVGAGI. V trimming: 2 bases; J trimming: 3 bases; junction bases outside the gene matches: 1. CDR3 size: 13 residues.

This chain joins TRBV6-6 and TRBJ1-1, with D unresolved. This CDR3 comprises 13 residues. V dropped 5 bases and J dropped 3 bases, with 10 bases sitting between them. From germline, CDR1 is MNHNY and CDR2 SVGAGI (reference sequence). The CDR3 DNA sequence: TGTGCCAGCAGTCCGCTCGTAGACACTGAAGCTTTCTTT. Amino acid sequence: CASSPLVDTEAFF.

The rearrangement uses TRBV4-1 and TRBJ2-3, with 9 bases that match TRBD2. Looked up from germline, CDR1 is MGHRA and CDR2 is YSYEKL. This CDR3 is 19 amino acids long. With 1 base clipped from V and 1 base from J, the junction kept 12 bases outside the gene matches. The CDR3 spells CASSQARAGGPSGTDTQYF. CDR3 sequence (DNA): TGCGCCAGCAGCCAAGCACGCGCGGGAGGGCCCTCTGGCACAGATACGCAGTATTTT.

This chain joins TRBV2 and TRBJ2-1, with D perhaps TRBD2 (6 bases). V shed 6 bases and J shed 10 bases, with 19 bases lying between them. Germline values: CDR1 SNHLY, CDR2 FYNNEI. The CDR3 is made up of 14 amino acids. CDR3 protein: CASRWLVSSGEQFF. The CDR3 DNA follows: TGTGCCAGCAGGTGGCTAGTCTCAAGCGGGGAGCAGTTCTTC.

The chain recombines TRBV6-6 with TRBJ1-1, with TRBD1 as a possible D gene (5 bases). CDR3 length: 15 amino acids. V was trimmed by 3 bases and J by 0 bases, leaving 11 bases between them. The V gene's germline CDR1 is MNHNY and CDR2 SVGAGI (reference sequence). The CDR3 is CASSYEGRMNTEAFF. The CDR3 nucleotides are TGTGCCAGCAGTTATGAGGGGAGGATGAACACTGAAGCTTTCTTT.

The chain uses TRBV19 and TRBJ2-1; TRBD2 aligns across 7 bases. Germline lookup yields CDR1 LNHDA and CDR2 SQIVND (reference sequence). The CDR3 sequence is 15 residues long. V was pared by 7 bases and J by 1 base, with 7 bases of the junction left unmatched. Written as DNA, the CDR3 is TGTGCCAGTAATGGGGGGGGAAGGTCCTACAATGAGCAGTTCTTC. Translation gives CASNGGGRSYNEQFF.

This clone was seen a handful of times. The rearrangement uses TRBV14 and TRBJ2-7; TRBD2 matches at 11 bases. Trimming removed 1 base from V and 4 bases from J; junction bases left unmatched: 12. Looked up from germline, CDR1 is SGHDN and CDR2 is FVKESK. The length of the CDR3 is 18 residues. The CDR3 here is CASSQVAVWTSGFYEQYF. In nucleotides, the CDR3 is TGTGCCAGCAGCCAAGTTGCAGTTTGGACTAGCGGGTTTTACGAGCAGTACTTC.

This chain uses TRBV6-5 with TRBJ2-7; 12 nucleotides line up with TRBD1. This CDR3 has 15 residues. Germline V gene sequence: CDR1 MNHEY, CDR2 SVGAGI. J was trimmed by 4 bases and V by 6 bases; bases with no gene match: 7. The DNA for the CDR3 is TGTGCCAGCAGCCGGGGACAGGGGGCCCGTTACGAGCAGTACTTC. Amino acid sequence: CASSRGQGARYEQYF.

The V call is TRBV7-2, the J call TRBJ2-7, with a tentative D call TRBD2 (6 bases). This CDR3 has 16 residues. With 3 bases removed from V and 3 bases from J, the gap between germline ends came to 18 bases. Germline lookup yields CDR1 SGHTA and CDR2 FQGNSA. CDR3 coding DNA: TGTGCCAGCAGCTTGGATCCTAGCGCTATTTTCTACGAGCAGTACTTC. Amino acid sequence: CASSLDPSAIFYEQYF.

In its sample, this clone was seen once. DNA of the CDR3: TGTGCCAGCAGCTTATCTACAGGGGGTGCCCCCTACGAGCAGTACTTC. Amino acids: CASSLSTGGAPYEQYF. The chain is built from TRBV11-2 and TRBJ2-7, with 8 bases lining up with TRBD1. The CDR3 has 16 amino acids. V shed 2 bases, J shed 2 bases, and the junction held 8 bases outside the gene matches. The germline CDR1 and CDR2 sequences are SGHAT and FQNNGV.

On this clone itself: The junction differs from germline at one of its ends, possibly a read error. The chain links TRBV7-2 to TRBJ2-1; the match to TRBD2 covers 12 bases. The CDR3 sequence is 16 residues long. The V gene's germline CDR1 is SGHTA and CDR2 FQGNSA. The CDR3 region has the DNA TGTGCCAGCAGCTTACATCTAGCGGGAGGGCGCTCTTTTTTGGTCTTC. This gives the protein CASSLHLAGGRSFLVF.

V is TRBV21-1 and J is TRBJ2-1; the table's D call, TRBD2, was not checked against the DNA. TRBV21-1 is a pseudogene. The CDR3 totals 13 residues. For the CDR3, the DNA is TGTGCCAGCAGCAAAGTCCCCCGGGGGGGTCAGTTCTTC. Protein product: CASSKVPRGGQFF.

This clone was counted a few times. The genes are TRBV7-8 and TRBJ1-3, with 7 bases that match TRBD1. In germline, CDR1 is SGHVS, CDR2 FQNEAQ. CDR3 length equals 15 residues. J lost 2 bases, V lost 3 bases, and 4 bases had no gene match. The CDR3 bases are TGTGCCAGCAGCTTTGGGACAGAACCTGGAAACACCATATATTTT. Amino acid sequence: CASSFGTEPGNTIYF.

V and J are TRBV11-1 and TRBJ2-7; 11 bases match TRBD1. Looked up from germline, CDR1 is SGHAT and CDR2 is FQDESV (reference sequence). V lost 3 bases to trimming and J lost 5 bases; unmatched junction nucleotides: 12. This CDR3 is built from 17 residues. The chain's CDR3 is CASSLGTGTGGSHEQYF. The DNA for the CDR3 is TGTGCCAGCAGCTTGGGAACCGGGACAGGGGGTAGCCACGAGCAGTACTTC.

This chain uses TRBV27 with TRBJ2-1; 13 bases line up with TRBD2. The CDR3 runs to 18 residues. Germline assignment: CDR1 MNHEY and CDR2 SMNVEV (reference sequence). With 2 bases clipped from V and 5 bases from J, the junction kept 9 bases outside the gene matches. CDR3 nucleotide sequence: TGTGCCAGCAGTTTACAACTAGCGGGAGGGTCCCGTGACAATGAGCAGTTCTTC. This translates into CASSLQLAGGSRDNEQFF.

This clone was observed a few times. The chain joins TRBV11-1 to TRBJ2-7, with TRBD2 matching over 8 bases. Germline CDR1 SGHAT, CDR2 FQDESV (reference sequence). The CDR3 totals 13 residues. The V gene end was trimmed by 7 bases and the J gene end by 7 bases; junction bases not matched to a gene: 9. The CDR3 spells CASTTSGGGEQYF. Here the CDR3 DNA reads TGTGCCAGCACAACTAGCGGAGGAGGTGAGCAGTACTTC.

The gene calls are TRBV6-5 and TRBJ2-7; no definite D call. CDR3 length equals 11 residues. Germline CDR1 reads MNHEY; CDR2 reads SVGAGI. V was shortened by 2 bases and J by 4 bases, with 3 bases between the two germline ends. CDR3 amino acids: CASSYLYEQYF. The CDR3 bases are TGTGCCAGCAGTTACCTTTACGAGCAGTACTTC.

The chain recombines TRBV30 with TRBJ2-3; perhaps TRBD2 as D (6 bases). The V gene lost 4 bases and the J gene lost 1 base, with 12 bases spanning the gap. There are 14 residues in the CDR3. Germline loops: CDR1 GTSNPN, CDR2 SVGIG (reference sequence). The chain's CDR3 is CAWMGRGGTDTQYF. DNA of the CDR3: TGTGCCTGGATGGGGCGGGGAGGCACAGATACGCAGTATTTT. The full variable domain, its missing parts supplied by reference TRBV30 and TRBJ2-3, is SQTIHQWPATLVQPVGSPLSLECTVEGTSNPNLYWYRQAAGRGLQLLFYSVGIGQISSEVPQNLSASRPQDRQFILSSKKLLLSDSGFYLCAWMGRGGTDTQYFGPGTRLTVL.

V is TRBV30 and J is TRBJ2-1; 8 bases line up with TRBD2. From germline, CDR1 is GTSNPN and CDR2 SVGIG (reference sequence). With V trimmed by 0 bases and J by 4 bases, 2 bases remained unmatched. CDR3 length: 14 amino acids. The CDR3 is CAWSVSGGYNEQFF. DNA of the CDR3: TGTGCCTGGAGTGTATCGGGGGGGTACAATGAGCAGTTCTTC.

This clone has a handful of counts. V gene TRBV7-9 combines with J gene TRBJ1-2; D ambiguous. Germline assignment: CDR1 SEHNR and CDR2 FQNEAQ (reference sequence). The CDR3 has 12 residues. V was shortened by 1 base and J by 4 bases, with 4 bases between the two germline ends. The CDR3 reads CASSLGGYGYTF. The CDR3 region has the DNA TGTGCCAGCAGCTTAGGAGGCTATGGCTACACCTTC.